The 9 T cell receptor beta chains in this list originate from one sample, sequenced in a study of blood T cell repertoires in COVID-19. TCRdb's table, derived via immunoSEQ multiplex PCR, lists solely in-frame clones and lacks some. The sample yields some 150,000 clones, about 87% seen once. The sequenced material came from peripheral blood. These receptors all stem from a woman between 45 and 60 years old with active or convalescent COVID-19.

This clone was seen only a few times. The gene calls are TRBV6-2 or TRBV6-3 and TRBJ1-5; a possible D gene is TRBD1 (5 bases). There are 13 residues in the CDR3. Trimming removed 5 bases at V and 0 bases at J, with 5 bases between. Germline V gene sequence: CDR1 MNHEY, CDR2 SVGEGT. This CDR3 reads CASSDSSNQPQHF. DNA for the CDR3: TGTGCCAGCAGTGACAGTAGCAATCAGCCCCAGCATTTT.

The chain employs TRBV28 and TRBJ2-7; TRBD2 aligns across 13 bases. The V gene's germline CDR1 is MDHEN and CDR2 SYDVKM. This CDR3 comprises 16 residues. Trimming cost V 8 bases and J 1 base; bases outside gene matches: 8. As DNA, the CDR3 is TGTGCCAGCTCTTCTCCGGGACTAGCGGGATCCTACGAGCAGTACTTC. Its translation: CASSSPGLAGSYEQYF.

The V gene is TRBV28, the J gene TRBJ1-1; D may be TRBD1 (6 bases). The CDR3 totals 14 residues. V gave up 5 bases and J gave up 1 base, with 11 bases separating them. The germline V gene has CDR1 MDHEN and CDR2 SYDVKM. This CDR3 is CASSKGGPNTEAFF. As DNA, the CDR3 is TGTGCCAGCAGTAAGGGGGGGCCGAACACTGAAGCTTTCTTT.

This clone has more than one count but fewer than ten. V usage is TRBV4-2 and J usage is TRBJ1-5, with 8 bases lining up with TRBD1. V shed 4 bases and J 5 bases; nucleotides not matched to a gene: 13. CDR1 and CDR2 (germline): LGHNA, YNFKEQ. This CDR3 contains 17 residues. The CDR3 DNA is TGTGCCAGCAGCCGAGACATACGGACAGGGAATTATCAGCCCCAGCATTTT. Protein sequence: CASSRDIRTGNYQPQHF.

As DNA, the CDR3 is TGCGCCAGCAGCCAAGGTGTTGGGGGCAACGAGCAGTACTTC. Translation gives CASSQGVGGNEQYF. The rearrangement links TRBV4-3 to TRBJ2-7; tentative D call: TRBD1 (6 bases). Germline V gene lookup returns CDR1 LGHNA and CDR2 YSLEER. The CDR3 is 14 residues long. Trimming cost V 1 base and J 5 bases, with 12 bases left between them.

This sequence joins TRBV9 and TRBJ1-1; D remains unclear. Between the trimmed V and J ends, which lost 2 bases and 3 bases, there was a span of 11 bases. The CDR3 loop spans 14 amino acids. In germline, CDR1 is SGDLS, CDR2 YYNGEE. The CDR3: CASSVYGEDTEAFF. The DNA for the CDR3 is TGTGCCAGCAGCGTCTACGGGGAGGACACTGAAGCTTTCTTT.

The chain's CDR3 is CASSTTTGTNEKLFF. In DNA form, the CDR3 reads TGTGCCAGCAGTACCACGACAGGAACTAATGAAAAACTGTTTTTT. The V and J genes are TRBV28 and TRBJ1-4; a possible D gene is TRBD1 (6 bases). There are 15 residues in the CDR3. The V and J ends lost 5 bases and 1 base respectively, with 11 bases between them. The germline gives CDR1 MDHEN, CDR2 SYDVKM.

V is TRBV7-9 and J is TRBJ2-1, with a weak D call TRBD2 (6 bases). The CDR3 contains 15 residues. The ends were cut back, 3 bases at V and 3 bases at J, with 12 bases in the middle. Germline V CDR1 and CDR2: SEHNR, FQNEAQ (reference sequence). The CDR3 loop is CASSLAGKLYNEQFF. The CDR3 DNA sequence: TGTGCCAGCAGCTTGGCGGGGAAACTCTACAATGAGCAGTTCTTC.

The chain is built from TRBV3-1 (or the pseudogene TRBV3-2) and TRBJ2-7, with D possibly TRBD2 on 5 matching bases. Trimming shortened V by 1 base and J by 7 bases, and 14 bases separated the two germline ends. In germline, CDR1 is LGHDT, CDR2 YNNKEL (reference sequence). This CDR3 spans 14 amino acids. In nucleotides, the CDR3 is TGTGCCAGCAGCCAAGCGGAGGCGGTCTGGGAGCAGTACTTC. Amino acid sequence: CASSQAEAVWEQYF.